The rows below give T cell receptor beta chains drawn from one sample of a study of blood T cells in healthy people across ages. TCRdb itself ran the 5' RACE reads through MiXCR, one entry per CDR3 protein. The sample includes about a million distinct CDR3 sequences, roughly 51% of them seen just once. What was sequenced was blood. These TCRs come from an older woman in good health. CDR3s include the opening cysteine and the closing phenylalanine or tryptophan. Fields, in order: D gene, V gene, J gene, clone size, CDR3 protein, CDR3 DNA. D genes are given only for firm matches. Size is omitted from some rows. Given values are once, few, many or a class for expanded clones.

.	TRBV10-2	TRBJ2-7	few	CASSYQLHYEQYF	TGCGCCAGCAGTTACCAGCTACACTACGAGCAGTACTTC
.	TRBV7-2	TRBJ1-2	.	CASSLGGGGSGYGYTF	TGTGCCAGCAGCCTCGGGGGTGGGGGTTCAGGTTATGGCTACACCTTC
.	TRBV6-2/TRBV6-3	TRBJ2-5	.	CASSLRILQETQYF	TGTGCCAGCAGTCTCCGGATACTCCAAGAGACCCAGTACTTC
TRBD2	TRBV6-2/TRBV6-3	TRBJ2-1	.	CASRPSGRVNEQFF	TGTGCCAGCAGGCCCAGCGGGAGGGTTAATGAGCAGTTCTTC
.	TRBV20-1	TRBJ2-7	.	CSADTGDGTSSYEQYF	TGCAGTGCTGATACAGGGGACGGGACTTCTTCCTACGAGCAGTACTTC
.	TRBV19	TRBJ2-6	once	CASGANSGANVLTF	TGTGCCAGTGGAGCGAACTCTGGGGCCAACGTCCTGACTTTC
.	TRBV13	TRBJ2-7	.	CASSRDQTYEQYF	TGTGCCAGCAGCCGAGACCAGACCTACGAGCAGTACTTC
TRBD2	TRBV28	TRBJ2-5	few	CASSPGLATETQYF	TGTGCCAGCAGTCCGGGACTAGCCACAGAGACCCAGTACTTC
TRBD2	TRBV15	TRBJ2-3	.	CATGLAGGPETQYF	TGTGCCACGGGACTAGCGGGAGGGCCAGAGACGCAGTATTTT
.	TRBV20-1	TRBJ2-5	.	CSASTLDQETQYF	TGCAGTGCTAGTACCCTAGATCAAGAGACCCAGTACTTC
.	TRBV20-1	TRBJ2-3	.	CSANPTTASTDTQYF	TGCAGTGCAAACCCTACTACCGCTAGCACAGATACGCAGTATTTT
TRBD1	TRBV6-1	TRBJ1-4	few	CASSEVHRTGNNEKLFF	TGTGCCAGCAGTGAGGTCCACAGGACAGGGAATAATGAAAAACTGTTTTTT
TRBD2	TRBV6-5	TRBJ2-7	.	CASSRTLSGTNYEQYF	TGTGCCAGCAGTCGAACCCTCAGCGGGACCAACTACGAGCAGTACTTC
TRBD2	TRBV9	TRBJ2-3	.	CASSVEAGTSGRMADTQYF	TGTGCCAGCAGCGTAGAGGCCGGGACTAGCGGGAGGATGGCAGATACGCAGTATTTT
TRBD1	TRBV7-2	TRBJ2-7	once	CASSLEGAGHPYEQYF	TGTGCCAGCAGCTTAGAGGGGGCAGGCCACCCCTACGAGCAGTACTTC
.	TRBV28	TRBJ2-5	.	CASSWGGQLRETQYF	TGTGCCAGCAGTTGGGGAGGACAGTTGCGAGAGACCCAGTACTTC
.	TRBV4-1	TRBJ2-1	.	CASSQDTRVKYYNEQFF	TGCGCCAGCAGCCAAGATACTCGAGTGAAGTACTACAATGAGCAGTTCTTC
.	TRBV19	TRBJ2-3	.	CASSKGTQAFTDTQYF	TGTGCCAGTAGCAAGGGTACACAGGCCTTCACAGATACGCAGTATTTT
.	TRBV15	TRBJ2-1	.	CATSRAGSTGRRDEQFF	TGTGCCACCAGCAGAGCCGGTAGTACGGGCCGGAGGGATGAGCAGTTCTTC
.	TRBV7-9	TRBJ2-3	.	CASSPTDTDTQYF	TGTGCCAGCAGCCCGACAGACACAGATACGCAGTATTTT
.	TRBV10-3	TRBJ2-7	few	CAISEPGGLTSRGEQYF	TGTGCCATCAGTGAGCCAGGCGGCCTAACTAGCCGGGGGGAGCAGTACTTC
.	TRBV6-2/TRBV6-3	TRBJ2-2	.	CASMSHTWKLFF	TGTGCCAGCATGTCGCACACCTGGAAGCTGTTTTTT
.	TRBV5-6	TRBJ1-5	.	CASSHRDISGQPQHF	TGTGCCAGCAGCCATAGGGACATTAGCGGTCAGCCCCAGCATTTT
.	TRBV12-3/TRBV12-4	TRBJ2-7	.	CASSFLPGNEQYF	TGTGCCAGCAGTTTTCTGCCAGGGAACGAGCAGTACTTC